What follows describes a single TCR beta chain. For recovered donors of Cohort 3, there were two negative PCRs, clearance, or symptom resolution. The data were obtained in a study of blood T cell repertoires in COVID-19. The V gene's germline CDR1 is SGHAT and CDR2 FQNNGV. This CDR3 spans 15 amino acids. V gave up 4 bases and J gave up 3 bases, with 12 bases separating them. Per the original data handling: Reference gene primer amplification in the assay estimated nucleated cell counts. Profiled with immunoSEQ multiplex PCR; TCRdb holds only in-frame clones, not every one. For V, J and clone size, that table is used; D and trimming come from the DNA. This table holds roughly 330,000 clones, over 75% found once.

Sequenced sample: PBMCs or T cells enriched from blood (not recorded which). The TCR originated in a woman in her 30s who had recovered from COVID-19. J is TRBJ1-4 and V is TRBV11-2; no clear D gene. The DNA for the CDR3 is TGTGCCAGCAGCTCAAAAGGGAGGTCTAATGAAAAACTGTTTTTT. It encodes CASSSKGRSNEKLFF.